The T cell receptor (beta chain) under discussion was sequenced for a study of blood T cell repertoires in COVID-19. Study-wide context: Some COVID-19 samples were acute and others convalescent; all came from the United States, Italy and Spain. PBMCs, B-cell-depleted T cells, or T cells were the source of the cDNA or gDNA that made up the material.

The table came from immunoSEQ multiplex PCR; TCRdb's copy has only in-frame clones and leaves some out. The sample shows about 99,000 clones, 84% of them seen only once. The CDR3 has 15 amino acids. Trimming cost V 6 bases and J 2 bases; bases outside gene matches: 9. The germline CDR1 and CDR2 sequences are MNHEY and SMNVEV (reference sequence). The sequenced sample was peripheral blood. This TCR derives from a man in his sixties or seventies with active or convalescent COVID-19. V is TRBV27 and J is TRBJ2-7; TRBD2 aligns across 8 bases. The CDR3 DNA sequence: TGTGCCAGCAGCAGACTAGCGCGAGGTGCCTACGAGCAGTACTTC. It codes for CASSRLARGAYEQYF.